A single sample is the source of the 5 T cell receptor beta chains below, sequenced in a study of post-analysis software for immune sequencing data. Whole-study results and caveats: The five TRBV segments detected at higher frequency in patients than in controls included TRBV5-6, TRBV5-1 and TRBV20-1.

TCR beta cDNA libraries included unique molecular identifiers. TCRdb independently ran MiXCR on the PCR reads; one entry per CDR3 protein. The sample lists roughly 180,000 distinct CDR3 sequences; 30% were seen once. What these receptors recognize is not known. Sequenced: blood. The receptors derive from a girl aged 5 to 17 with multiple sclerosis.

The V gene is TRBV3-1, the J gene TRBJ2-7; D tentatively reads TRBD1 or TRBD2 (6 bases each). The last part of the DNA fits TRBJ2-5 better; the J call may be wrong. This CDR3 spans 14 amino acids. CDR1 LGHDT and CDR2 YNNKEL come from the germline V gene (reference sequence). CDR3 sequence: CASSRGGTLETQYF. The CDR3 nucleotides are TGTGCCAGCAGCCGGGGCGGGACACTCGAGACCCAGTACTTC.

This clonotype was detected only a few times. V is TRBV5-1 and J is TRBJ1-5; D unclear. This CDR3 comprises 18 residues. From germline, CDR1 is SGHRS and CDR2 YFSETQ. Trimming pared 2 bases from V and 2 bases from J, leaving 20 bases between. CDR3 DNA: TGCGCCAGCAGCTTTAAAGGACGACCTTTGAGGGGCAATCAGCCCCAGCATTTT. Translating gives CASSFKGRPLRGNQPQHF.

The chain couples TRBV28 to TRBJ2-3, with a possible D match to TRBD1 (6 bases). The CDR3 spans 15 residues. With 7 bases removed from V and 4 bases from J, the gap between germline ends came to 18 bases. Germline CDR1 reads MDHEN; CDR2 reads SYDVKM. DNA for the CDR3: TGTGCCAGCAACTTCCTACAGGGCGCTCCAGATACGCAGTATTTT. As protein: CASNFLQGAPDTQYF.

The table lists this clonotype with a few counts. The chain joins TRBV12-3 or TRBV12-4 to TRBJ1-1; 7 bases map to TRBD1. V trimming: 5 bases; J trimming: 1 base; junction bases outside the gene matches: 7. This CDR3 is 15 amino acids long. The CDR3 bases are TGTGCCAGCAGTCTCAGGACAGGATCGAACACTGAAGCTTTCTTT. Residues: CASSLRTGSNTEAFF.

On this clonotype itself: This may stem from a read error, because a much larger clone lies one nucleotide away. The CDR3, as DNA: TGCGCCAGCAGCTTGGGGGAACTAGCGGGAGGCGAGACCCGGTACTTC. It is translated as CASSLGELAGGETRYF. The rearrangement joins TRBV5-1 to TRBJ2-5, with 12 bases fitting TRBD2. The CDR3 consists of 16 residues. CDR1 and CDR2 from the germline V gene are SGHRS and YFSETQ.